The 5 T cell receptor beta chains listed next were all sequenced from one sample in a study of T cells in Graves' hyperthyroidism and ophthalmopathy. Authors of the study amplified TCR beta CDR3 regions from RNA transcripts. Researchers ran a first-round RT-PCR on the TCR CDR3 using the HTBI primer set. MiXCR, run by TCRdb on the multiplex PCR reads, gives a single entry per CDR3 protein. The data contain about 350,000 distinct CDR3 sequences, approximately 14% of them singletons. The source material was blood. Receptor source: a woman aged 55-70 years with Graves' ophthalmopathy.

This clonotype has a count of ten or more. V and J are TRBV12-3 or TRBV12-4 and TRBJ1-1; no clear D gene. The CDR3 contains 12 residues. Trimming cost V 4 bases and J 12 bases, with 15 bases left between them. In nucleotides, the CDR3 is TGTGCCAGCAGTTCCCGGCCGGTGGGAACTTTCTTT. Protein product: CASSSRPVGTFF.

This clonotype came up many times. The chain joins TRBV7-2 to TRBJ2-1, with D perhaps matching TRBD2 (5 bases). V was trimmed by 7 bases and J by 2 bases, leaving 15 bases between them. The CDR3 extends over 15 amino acids. Germline V gives CDR1 SGHTA, CDR2 FQGNSA. CDR3 DNA: TGTGCCAGCATGGAGTCGGGGAAGACCTACAATGAGCAGTTCTTC. Translated: CASMESGKTYNEQFF.

This chain's CDR3 is CASRPGSYNEQFF. The CDR3 DNA reads TGTGCCAGCAGACCCGGTTCCTACAATGAGCAGTTCTTC. V gene TRBV6-1 combines with J gene TRBJ2-1; no definite D call. From germline, CDR1 is MNHNS and CDR2 SASEGT. The CDR3 is made up of 13 amino acids. Trimming cost V 6 bases and J 1 base, with 7 bases left between them.

This clonotype occurred a few times. The J gene is TRBJ2-1, the V gene TRBV18; D uncertain. The CDR3 has 15 residues. From germline, CDR1 is KGHSH and CDR2 LQKENI. V was clipped by 1 base and J by 4 bases, with 11 bases between them. CDR3 nucleotides: TGTGCCAGCTCACCACAGGACCCGAGTTACAATGAGCAGTTCTTC. This gives the protein CASSPQDPSYNEQFF. The full variable domain, with the rest looked up from reference TRBV18 and TRBJ2-1, is NAGVMQNPRHLVRRRGQEARLRCSPMKGHSHVYWYRQLPEEGLKFMVYLQKENIIDESGMPKERFSAEFPKEGPSILRIQQVVRGDSAAYFCASSPQDPSYNEQFFGPGTRLTVL.

The table lists this clonotype with many counts. In nucleotides, the CDR3 is TGTGCCAGCAGGCGGACAGCCGGCACAGATACGCAGTATTTT. It translates to CASRRTAGTDTQYF. The chain links TRBV6-1 to TRBJ2-3, with D perhaps TRBD1 (6 bases). The CDR3 is 14 amino acids. The germline CDR1 and CDR2 sequences are MNHNS and SASEGT. The V gene lost 6 bases and the J gene lost 1 base, with 11 bases spanning the gap.